This is a list of T cell receptor beta chains from one sample in a study of blood T cell repertoires in COVID-19. Here immunoSEQ multiplex PCR was the method, and the copy in TCRdb shows in-frame clones only, minus some. The sample carries about 380,000 clones, about 88% recorded once. What was sequenced was PBMCs or T cells enriched from blood (not recorded which). The receptors shown here come from a woman aged 25-40 years who had recovered from COVID-19. Each CDR3 is given with its conserved first and last residue. Fields, in order: CDR3 protein, V gene, CDR3 length, D gene. A D gene is named only where the DNA matches it firmly.

CASSQRDRGWGELFF | TRBV6-5 | 15 | TRBD1
CASSIVGRQPQHF | TRBV19 | 13 | -
CASSLVVGGPYEQYF | TRBV7-8 | 15 | TRBD2
CASSITSAPLTDTQYF | TRBV5-4 | 16 | TRBD2
CASRLAWEGPTYEQYF | TRBV12-2 | 16 | -
CASSIAGGLGTDTQYF | TRBV7-6 | 16 | TRBD2
CASSLTGNTEAFF | TRBV12-3/TRBV12-4 | 13 | -
CASRGLFGHMNTEAFF | TRBV27 | 16 | -
CASAPTRDIEKLFF | TRBV11-2 | 14 | -
CASSFQGADTEAFF | TRBV7-2 | 14 | TRBD1
CASSLGQSNSPLHF | TRBV5-6 | 14 | -
CASSLTTSGRQGEQFF | TRBV5-1 | 16 | TRBD2
CASSIGEDSGANVLTF | TRBV19 | 16 | -
CASSPTGANEKLFF | TRBV3-1/TRBV3-2 | 14 | TRBD1